One sample yielded the 29 T cell receptor beta chains listed below, sequenced in a study of Ad26.COV2.S vaccination and SARS-CoV-2 variants. Treatment noted: 19 received Ad26.COV2.S at low or high dose, single or two shots; several received placebo; per-sample allocation not given. Following the first vaccine or placebo injection, samples were taken on day 63. This table comes from immunoSEQ multiplex PCR, and its TCRdb copy is limited to in-frame clones, with some not included. The repertoire holds hundreds of thousands of clones, with approximately 89% as singletons. Sequencing used peripheral blood, obtained in a trial of Ad26.COV2.S vaccine versus placebo. These TCRs come from a person aged 18-60 years who received the Ad26.COV2.S COVID-19 vaccine or a placebo.

The chain combines TRBV30 with TRBJ1-2, with a possible D match to TRBD1 (6 bases). Trimming removed 1 base from V and 0 bases from J, with 12 bases in between. The CDR3 has 15 residues. CDR1 is GTSNPN, CDR2 SVGIG, per germline (reference sequence). The CDR3, as DNA: TGTGCCTGGAGTGGAGCAGGGGAAGCTAACTATGGCTACACCTTC. Translating it yields CAWSGAGEANYGYTF.

The chain is built from TRBV5-8 and TRBJ2-7; 9 positions agree with TRBD1. Germline CDR1 reads SGHTS; CDR2 reads YDEGEE. V gave up 0 bases and J gave up 5 bases; unmatched junction bases: 9. CDR3 length: 16 amino acids. CDR3 DNA sequence: TGTGCCAGCAGCTTGGAGAATGGACAGGGGATGCACGAGCAGTACTTC. This encodes CASSLENGQGMHEQYF.

The sample holds one count of this clone. V gene TRBV6-5 combines with J gene TRBJ2-6; D gene uncertain. V gave up 5 bases and J gave up 0 bases, with 8 bases separating them. The germline CDR1 and CDR2 sequences are MNHEY and SVGAGI. There are 15 residues in the CDR3. In nucleotides, the CDR3 is TGTGCCAGCAGTCAAACATTCTCTGGGGCCAACGTCCTGACTTTC. It specifies CASSQTFSGANVLTF.

J is TRBJ2-2 and V is TRBV7-2; 11 bases match TRBD2. After removal of 1 base from V and 7 bases from J, the junction contained 11 bases not matched to a gene. The CDR3 spans 18 residues. Germline V gene sequence: CDR1 SGHTA, CDR2 FQGNSA. CDR3 loop: CASSLGLAGGPFGGELFF. In DNA, the CDR3 is TGTGCCAGCAGCTTAGGCCTAGCGGGAGGCCCCTTTGGCGGGGAGCTGTTTTTT. Based on the CDR3 plus reference TRBV7-2 and TRBJ2-2, the full variable domain is GAGVSQSPSNKVTEKGKDVELRCDPISGHTALYWYRQSLGQGLEFLIYFQGNSAPDKSGLPSDRFSAERTGGSVSTLTIQRTQQEDSAVYLCASSLGLAGGPFGGELFFGEGSRLTVL.

The chain has TRBV4-3 and TRBJ1-2, with 7 bases matching TRBD1. The CDR3 is made up of 15 amino acids. The germline V gene encodes CDR1 LGHNA and CDR2 YSLEER. V shed 0 bases, J shed 4 bases, and the junction held 5 bases outside the gene matches. Here the CDR3 DNA reads TGCGCCAGCAGCCAAGATCAGGGGGGAGGCTATGGCTACACCTTC. Translating gives CASSQDQGGGYGYTF.

V usage is TRBV19 and J usage is TRBJ2-7; the D gene is possibly TRBD1 (6 bases). Germline V CDR1 and CDR2: LNHDA, SQIVND (reference sequence). The CDR3 spans 15 residues. V gave up 3 bases and J gave up 2 bases, with 14 bases separating them. The CDR3 DNA is TGTGCCAGTAGTATGGCGTACAGGGCAACCTACGAGCAGTACTTC. Translated: CASSMAYRATYEQYF.

V gene TRBV2 combines with J gene TRBJ2-1; no clear D gene. V lost 6 bases and J lost 3, with 9 bases in between. Germline lookup yields CDR1 SNHLY and CDR2 FYNNEI. This CDR3 spans 13 amino acids. The CDR3 DNA sequence: TGTGCCAGCAGCCCCAACGGCTACAATGAGCAGTTCTTC. It translates to CASSPNGYNEQFF. Combining the CDR3 with reference TRBV2 and TRBJ2-1 gives the whole variable domain EPEVTQTPSHQVTQMGQEVILRCVPISNHLYFYWYRQILGQKVEFLVSFYNNEISEKSEIFDDQFSVERPDGSNFTLKIRSTKLEDSAMYFCASSPNGYNEQFFGPGTRLTVL.

The chain carries TRBV30 and TRBJ2-3; tentative D call: TRBD1 (5 bases). CDR1 is GTSNPN and CDR2 is SVGIG in the germline V gene (reference sequence). The length of the CDR3 is 15 residues. Trimming cost V 3 bases and J 0 bases, with 13 bases left between them. CDR3 DNA sequence: TGTGCCTGGAGAGGAAAGGGGCCGAGCACAGATACGCAGTATTTT. This sequence encodes CAWRGKGPSTDTQYF.

The genes are TRBV18 and TRBJ2-1; maybe TRBD2 (5 bases). The germline gives CDR1 KGHSH, CDR2 LQKENI. Trimming removed 5 bases at V and 1 base at J, with 15 bases between. CDR3 size: 16 residues. CDR3 sequence (DNA): TGTGCCAGCTCAGCCGAGCCCCGGGGATCCTACAATGAGCAGTTCTTC. It codes for CASSAEPRGSYNEQFF.

The CDR3 DNA reads as TGCGCCAGCAGCCGGGTGAACGATGAGCAGTTCTTC. It specifies CASSRVNDEQFF. J is TRBJ2-1 and V is TRBV5-1; no clear D gene. The germline gives CDR1 SGHRS, CDR2 YFSETQ. The CDR3 runs to 12 residues. V shed 4 bases and J shed 8 bases, with 10 bases lying between them.

V gene TRBV3-1 (or the pseudogene TRBV3-2) combines with J gene TRBJ2-1; tentative D call: TRBD1 (6 bases). V was shortened by 5 bases and J by 4 bases, with 12 bases between the two germline ends. CDR3 length: 14 residues. Per the germline V gene, CDR1 is LGHDT and CDR2 is YNNKEL (reference sequence). In DNA, the CDR3 is TGTGCCAGCAGCAGATTGGACAGTTACAATGAGCAGTTCTTC. This gives the protein CASSRLDSYNEQFF.

The chain uses TRBV6-5 and TRBJ2-7; TRBD2 matches at 7 bases. V shed 5 bases and J 1 base; nucleotides not matched to a gene: 5. The germline V gene has CDR1 MNHEY and CDR2 SVGAGI. The CDR3 has 14 residues. The chain's CDR3 is CASSSGVRSYEQYF. DNA of the CDR3: TGTGCCAGCAGTAGCGGGGTTAGGTCCTACGAGCAGTACTTC.

V and J are TRBV19 and TRBJ2-2; 10 nucleotides line up with TRBD2. V dropped 7 bases and J dropped 5; count of bases not matched to a gene: 10. The CDR3 is made up of 16 amino acids. CDR1 and CDR2 from the germline V gene are LNHDA and SQIVND (reference sequence). The CDR3 sequence: CASKDGLAGVTGELFF. Here the CDR3 DNA reads TGTGCCAGTAAAGATGGTCTAGCGGGAGTAACCGGGGAGCTGTTTTTT.

The chain couples TRBV6-5 to TRBJ2-7; no firm D call. The CDR3 covers 14 residues. The V gene's germline CDR1 is MNHEY and CDR2 SVGAGI. The V end lost 8 bases, the J end lost 7 bases, and 21 bases lay between the germline ends. The CDR3 DNA follows: TGTGCCAGCGGTACCGGGCCCGCACCTCGGGAGCAGTACTTC. This encodes CASGTGPAPREQYF.

This rearrangement joins TRBV20-1 to TRBJ1-1; the D gene is possibly TRBD1 (5 bases). V was pared by 3 bases and J by 1 base, with 12 bases between. The CDR3 covers 14 residues. The V gene's germline CDR1 is DFQATT and CDR2 SNEGSKA (reference sequence). DNA of the CDR3: TGCAGTGCTAGTCAAGGGACGGGGAACACTGAAGCTTTCTTT. Translating it yields CSASQGTGNTEAFF.

The chain links TRBV2 to TRBJ2-7; TRBD1 agrees at 11 bases. Looked up from germline, CDR1 is SNHLY and CDR2 is FYNNEI. The CDR3 length is 13 residues. Trimming cost V 8 bases and J 2 bases; bases outside gene matches: 2. The CDR3 sequence is CASRGQGAYEQYF. For the CDR3, the DNA is TGTGCCAGCCGGGGACAGGGGGCCTACGAGCAGTACTTC.

The chain links TRBV27 to TRBJ2-7, with 7 bases matching TRBD1. The CDR3 is 13 amino acids. Germline CDR1 and CDR2: MNHEY and SMNVEV (reference sequence). The junction had 6 bases not matched to a gene; V was cut back by 5 bases and J by 5 bases. CDR3 coding DNA: TGTGCCAGCAGTCGACAGGGAGCTGACGAGCAGTACTTC. Its protein is CASSRQGADEQYF.

This chain joins TRBV18 and TRBJ2-7; D uncertain. The CDR3 extends over 14 amino acids. The ends were cut back, 5 bases at V and 2 bases at J, with 13 bases in the middle. Germline CDR1 and CDR2: KGHSH and LQKENI. The CDR3 here is CASSGRMGTYEQYF. CDR3 bases: TGTGCCAGCTCAGGAAGGATGGGGACCTACGAGCAGTACTTC. The full variable domain, with the rest looked up from reference TRBV18 and TRBJ2-7, is NAGVMQNPRHLVRRRGQEARLRCSPMKGHSHVYWYRQLPEEGLKFMVYLQKENIIDESGMPKERFSAEFPKEGPSILRIQQVVRGDSAAYFCASSGRMGTYEQYFGPGTRLTVT.

This chain connects TRBV28 to TRBJ2-7; 13 positions match TRBD2. Germline V gene data show CDR1 as MDHEN and CDR2 as SYDVKM. The junction had 5 bases not matched to a gene; V was cut back by 5 bases and J by 4 bases. This CDR3 comprises 15 residues. For the CDR3, the DNA is TGTGCCAGCAGTGTACTAGCGGGAGGGCCTTACGAGCAGTACTTC. The encoded protein is CASSVLAGGPYEQYF.

CDR3 nucleotide sequence: TGTGCCAGTAATCGGGGCTATGGCTACACCTTC. Translating it yields CASNRGYGYTF. The genes are TRBV19 and TRBJ1-2; D unclear. Per germline, CDR1 LNHDA and CDR2 SQIVND (reference sequence). CDR3 length: 11 amino acids. V lost 7 bases to trimming and J lost 4 bases, with 7 bases between them.

This clone occurred once. The CDR3 region is CASSPLGRDTEAFF. The DNA for the CDR3 is TGCGCCAGCAGCCCCTTAGGCAGGGACACTGAAGCTTTCTTT. The chain is built from TRBV4-3 and TRBJ1-1; weak D call: TRBD1 (5 bases). The germline gives CDR1 LGHNA, CDR2 YSLEER. V gave up 4 bases and J gave up 3 bases, with 12 bases separating them. The CDR3 covers 14 residues.

This clone was detected a few times. This chain joins TRBV5-4 and TRBJ2-7; tentatively, D is TRBD1 (5 bases). Trimming removed 3 bases from V and 2 bases from J, with 12 bases in between. Germline CDR1 and CDR2: SGHNT and YYREEE (reference sequence). The length of the CDR3 is 14 residues. CDR3: CASSWGLDPYEQYF. The CDR3 DNA is TGTGCCAGCAGCTGGGGCCTAGACCCCTACGAGCAGTACTTC. The full variable domain, its missing parts supplied by reference TRBV5-4 and TRBJ2-7, is ETGVTQSPTHLIKTRGQQVTLRCSSQSGHNTVSWYQQALGQGPQFIFQYYREEENGRGNFPPRFSGLQFPNYSSELNVNALELDDSALYLCASSWGLDPYEQYFGPGTRLTVT.

The genes are TRBV2 and TRBJ2-3; D perhaps matches TRBD2 (7 bases). Germline V gene lookup returns CDR1 SNHLY and CDR2 FYNNEI. Deletions cut 6 bases from V and 6 bases from J, with 10 bases between. The CDR3 is made up of 12 amino acids. The CDR3 sequence: CASSRGADTQYF. The CDR3 DNA reads as TGTGCCAGCAGCCGGGGGGCGGATACGCAGTATTTT. Using reference TRBV2 and TRBJ2-3 for the parts outside the CDR3, the full variable domain is EPEVTQTPSHQVTQMGQEVILRCVPISNHLYFYWYRQILGQKVEFLVSFYNNEISEKSEIFDDQFSVERPDGSNFTLKIRSTKLEDSAMYFCASSRGADTQYFGPGTRLTVL.

The rearrangement uses TRBV7-9 and TRBJ2-7; 8 bases fit TRBD2. There are 13 residues in the CDR3. Trimming removed 6 bases from V and 5 bases from J; junction bases left unmatched: 6. Germline loops: CDR1 SEHNR, CDR2 FQNEAQ (reference sequence). For the CDR3, the DNA is TGTGCCAGCAGTCAGCGGGAGTACAACGAGCAGTACTTC. Translation: CASSQREYNEQYF.

The chain has TRBV7-9 and TRBJ1-3; TRBD1 agrees at 7 bases. The germline gives CDR1 SEHNR, CDR2 FQNEAQ (reference sequence). V was clipped by 2 bases and J by 2 bases; unmatched bases: 6. The CDR3 spans 16 residues. CDR3 nucleotide sequence: TGTGCCAGCAGCTTAAAGGCGACAGGGCCTGGAAACACCATATATTTT. It yields the protein CASSLKATGPGNTIYF. The full variable domain, in which reference TRBV7-9 and TRBJ1-3 provide the parts outside the CDR3, is DTGVSQNPRHKITKRGQNVTFRCDPISEHNRLYWYRQTLGQGPEFLTYFQNEAQLEKSRLLSDRFSAERPKGSFSTLEIQRTEQGDSAMYLCASSLKATGPGNTIYFGEGSWLTVV.

This clone is a singleton in its sample. The chain is built from TRBV24-1 and TRBJ2-1; 12 bases line up with TRBD2. The CDR3 has 16 amino acids. The V and J ends lost 4 bases and 6 bases, in that order; junction bases with no gene match: 6. Germline lookup yields CDR1 KGHDR and CDR2 SFDVKD. The CDR3 is CATSEATSGRRNEQFF. DNA for the CDR3: TGTGCCACCAGTGAGGCGACTAGCGGGAGACGCAATGAGCAGTTCTTC.

This clone came up a few times. This specimen includes other DNA sequences encoding the same CDR3. This chain uses TRBV7-2 with TRBJ1-5, with 8 bases lining up with TRBD1. CDR1 is SGHTA and CDR2 is FQGNSA in the germline V gene. The CDR3 consists of 15 residues. V lost 4 bases, J lost 2 bases, and 4 bases stayed unmatched. CDR3 sequence: CASSSQGAGNQPQHF. CDR3 sequence (DNA): TGTGCCAGCAGCTCCCAGGGGGCTGGCAATCAGCCCCAGCATTTT.

There are a few counts of this clone. CDR3 in DNA: TGTGCCAGCAGCCAAGAGGTTGCGCTAGACTACGAGCAGTACTTC. Its translation: CASSQEVALDYEQYF. V gene TRBV14 combines with J gene TRBJ2-7; D not certain. CDR1 is SGHDN and CDR2 is FVKESK in the germline V gene. The CDR3 totals 15 residues. The V gene lost 0 bases and the J gene lost 3 bases, with 12 bases spanning the gap.

The gene calls are TRBV3-1 (or the pseudogene TRBV3-2) and TRBJ1-5; perhaps TRBD1 as D (5 bases). The CDR3 length is 15 residues. Per the germline V gene, CDR1 is LGHDT and CDR2 is YNNKEL (reference sequence). Trimming took 0 bases from V and 5 from J, leaving 11 bases between them. The CDR3 is CASSQDGAAHQPQHF. CDR3 DNA sequence: TGTGCCAGCAGCCAAGATGGGGCAGCCCATCAGCCCCAGCATTTT.